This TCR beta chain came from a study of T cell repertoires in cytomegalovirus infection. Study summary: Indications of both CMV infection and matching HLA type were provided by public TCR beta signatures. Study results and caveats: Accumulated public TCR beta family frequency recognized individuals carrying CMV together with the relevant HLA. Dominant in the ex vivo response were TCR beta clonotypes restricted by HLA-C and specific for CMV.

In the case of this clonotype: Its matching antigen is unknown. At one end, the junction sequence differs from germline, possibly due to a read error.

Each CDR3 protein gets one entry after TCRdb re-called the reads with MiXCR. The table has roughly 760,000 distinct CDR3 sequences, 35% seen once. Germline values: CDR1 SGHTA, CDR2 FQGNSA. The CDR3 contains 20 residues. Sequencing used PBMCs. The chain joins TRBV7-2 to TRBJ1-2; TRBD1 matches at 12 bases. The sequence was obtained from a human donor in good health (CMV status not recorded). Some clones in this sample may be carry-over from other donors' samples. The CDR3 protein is CASSLFPRDRGREGLYGYNF. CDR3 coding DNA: TGTGCCAGCAGCCTTTTCCCCCGGGACAGGGGGCGCGAGGGCCTCTATGGCTACAACTTC. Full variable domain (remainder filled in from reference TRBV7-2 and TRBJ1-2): GAGVSQSPSNKVTEKGKDVELRCDPISGHTALYWYRQSLGQGLEFLIYFQGNSAPDKSGLPSDRFSAERTGGSVSTLTIQRTQQEDSAVYLCASSLFPRDRGREGLYGYNFGSGTRLTVV.